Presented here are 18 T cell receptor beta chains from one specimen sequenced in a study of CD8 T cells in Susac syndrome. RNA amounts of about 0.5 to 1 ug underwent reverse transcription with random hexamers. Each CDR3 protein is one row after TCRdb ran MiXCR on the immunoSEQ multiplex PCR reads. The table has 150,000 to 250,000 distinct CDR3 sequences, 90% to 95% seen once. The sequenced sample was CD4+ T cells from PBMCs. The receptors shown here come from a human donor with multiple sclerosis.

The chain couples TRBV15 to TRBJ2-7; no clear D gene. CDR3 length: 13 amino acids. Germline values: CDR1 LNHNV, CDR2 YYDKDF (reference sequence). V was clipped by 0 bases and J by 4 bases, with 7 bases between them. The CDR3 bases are TGTGCCACCAGCAGAGATAAGGTTTACGAGCAGTACTTC. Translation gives CATSRDKVYEQYF.

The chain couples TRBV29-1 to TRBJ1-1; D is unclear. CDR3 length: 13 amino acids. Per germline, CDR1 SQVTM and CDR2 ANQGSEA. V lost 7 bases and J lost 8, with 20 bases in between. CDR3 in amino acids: CSAFRPEGAEAFF. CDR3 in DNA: TGCAGCGCCTTTCGCCCTGAGGGTGCAGAAGCTTTCTTT. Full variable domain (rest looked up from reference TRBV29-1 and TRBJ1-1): SAVISQKPSRDICQRGTSLTIQCQVDSQVTMMFWYRQQPGQSLTLIATANQGSEATYESGFVIDKFPISRPNLTFSTLTVSNMSPEDSSIYLCSAFRPEGAEAFFGQGTRLTVV.

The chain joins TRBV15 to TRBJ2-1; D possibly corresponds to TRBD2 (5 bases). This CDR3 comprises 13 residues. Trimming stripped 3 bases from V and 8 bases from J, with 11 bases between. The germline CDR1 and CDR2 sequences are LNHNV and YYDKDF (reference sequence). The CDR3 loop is CATSSPRRYEQFF. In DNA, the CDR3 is TGTGCCACCAGCAGCCCAAGGAGGTATGAGCAGTTCTTC.

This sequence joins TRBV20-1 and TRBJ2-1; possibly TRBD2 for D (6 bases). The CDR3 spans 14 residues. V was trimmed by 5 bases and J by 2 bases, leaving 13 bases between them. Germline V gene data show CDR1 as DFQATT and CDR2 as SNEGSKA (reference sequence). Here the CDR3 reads CSAVNSGAYNEQFF. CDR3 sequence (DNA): TGCAGTGCTGTTAATAGCGGAGCCTACAATGAGCAGTTCTTC.

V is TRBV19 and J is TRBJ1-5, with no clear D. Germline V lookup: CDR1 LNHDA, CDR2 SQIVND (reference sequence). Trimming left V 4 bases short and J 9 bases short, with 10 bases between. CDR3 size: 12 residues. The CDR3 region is CASSTEVGPQHF. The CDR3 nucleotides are TGTGCCAGTAGTACCGAGGTCGGGCCCCAGCATTTT.

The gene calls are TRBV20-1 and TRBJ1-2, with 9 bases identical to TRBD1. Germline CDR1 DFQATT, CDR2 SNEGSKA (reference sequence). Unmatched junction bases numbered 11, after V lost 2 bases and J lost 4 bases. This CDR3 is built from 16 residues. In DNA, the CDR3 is TGCAGTGCTAGATTCAGTGGTACAGGGGGCGTCTATGGCTACACCTTC. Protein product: CSARFSGTGGVYGYTF.

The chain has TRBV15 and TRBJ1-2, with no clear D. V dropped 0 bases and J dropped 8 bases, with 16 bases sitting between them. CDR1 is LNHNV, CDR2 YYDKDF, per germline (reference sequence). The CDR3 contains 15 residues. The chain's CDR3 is CATSRDPGDGLGYTF. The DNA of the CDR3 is TGTGCCACCAGCAGAGACCCGGGAGACGGTCTAGGCTACACCTTC.

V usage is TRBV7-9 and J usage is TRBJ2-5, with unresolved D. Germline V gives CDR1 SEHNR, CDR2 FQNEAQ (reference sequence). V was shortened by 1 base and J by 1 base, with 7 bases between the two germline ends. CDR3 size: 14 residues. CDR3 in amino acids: CASSLGGSQETQYF. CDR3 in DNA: TGTGCCAGCAGCTTAGGCGGCAGCCAAGAGACCCAGTACTTC.

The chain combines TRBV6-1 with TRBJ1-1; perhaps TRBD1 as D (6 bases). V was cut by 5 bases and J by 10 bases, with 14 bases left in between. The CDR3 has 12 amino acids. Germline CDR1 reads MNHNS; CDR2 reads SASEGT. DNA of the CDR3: TGTGCCAGCAGTTATACAGGGTCTTCAGCTTTCTTT. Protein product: CASSYTGSSAFF.

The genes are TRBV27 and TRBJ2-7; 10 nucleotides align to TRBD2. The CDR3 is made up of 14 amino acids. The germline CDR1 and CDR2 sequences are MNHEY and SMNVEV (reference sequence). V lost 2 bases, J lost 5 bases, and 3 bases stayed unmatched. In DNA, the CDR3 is TGTGCCAGCAGTTTACTAGCGGGAGTTCACGAGCAGTACTTC. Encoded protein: CASSLLAGVHEQYF.

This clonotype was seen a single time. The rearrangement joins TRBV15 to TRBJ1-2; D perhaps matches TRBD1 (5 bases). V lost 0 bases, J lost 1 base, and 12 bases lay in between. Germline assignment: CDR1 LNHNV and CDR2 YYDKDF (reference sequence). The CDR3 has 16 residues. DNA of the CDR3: TGTGCCACCAGCAGAGATCTAGAGGGGCTTAACTATGGCTACACCTTC. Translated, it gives CATSRDLEGLNYGYTF.

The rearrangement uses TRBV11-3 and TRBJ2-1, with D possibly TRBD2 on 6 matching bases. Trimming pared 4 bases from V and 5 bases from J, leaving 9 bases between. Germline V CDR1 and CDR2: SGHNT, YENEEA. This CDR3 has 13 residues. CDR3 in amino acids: CASSWDSNNEQFF. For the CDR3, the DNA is TGTGCCAGCAGCTGGGACTCTAACAATGAGCAGTTCTTC.

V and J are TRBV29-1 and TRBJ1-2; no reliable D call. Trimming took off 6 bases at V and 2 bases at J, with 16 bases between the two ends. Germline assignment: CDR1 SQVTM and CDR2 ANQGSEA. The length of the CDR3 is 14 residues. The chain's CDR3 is CSVMGFGVNYGYTF. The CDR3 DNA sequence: TGCAGCGTCATGGGATTCGGGGTAAACTATGGCTACACCTTC.

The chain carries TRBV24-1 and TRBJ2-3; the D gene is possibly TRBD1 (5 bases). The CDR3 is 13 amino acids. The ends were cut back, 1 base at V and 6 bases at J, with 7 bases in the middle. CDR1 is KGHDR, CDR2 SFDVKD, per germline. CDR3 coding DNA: TGTGCCACCAGTGATTTTTCAGGGGATACGCAGTATTTT. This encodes CATSDFSGDTQYF.

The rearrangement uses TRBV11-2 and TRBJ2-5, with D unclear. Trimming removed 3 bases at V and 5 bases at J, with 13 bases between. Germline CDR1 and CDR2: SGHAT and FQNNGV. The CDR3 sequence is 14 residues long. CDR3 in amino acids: CASSFAPSRETQYF. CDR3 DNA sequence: TGTGCCAGCAGCTTTGCCCCCAGCCGGGAGACCCAGTACTTC. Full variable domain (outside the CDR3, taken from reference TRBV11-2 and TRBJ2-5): EAGVAQSPRYKIIEKRQSVAFWCNPISGHATLYWYQQILGQGPKLLIQFQNNGVVDDSQLPKDRFSAERLKGVDSTLKIQPAKLEDSAVYLCASSFAPSRETQYFGPGTRLLVL.

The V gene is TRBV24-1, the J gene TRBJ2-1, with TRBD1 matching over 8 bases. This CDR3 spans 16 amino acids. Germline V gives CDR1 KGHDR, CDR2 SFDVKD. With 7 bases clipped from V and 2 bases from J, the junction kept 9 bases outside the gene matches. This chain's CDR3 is CATSAHGQGAYNEQFF. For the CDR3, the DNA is TGTGCCACCAGCGCTCACGGACAGGGTGCCTACAATGAGCAGTTCTTC.

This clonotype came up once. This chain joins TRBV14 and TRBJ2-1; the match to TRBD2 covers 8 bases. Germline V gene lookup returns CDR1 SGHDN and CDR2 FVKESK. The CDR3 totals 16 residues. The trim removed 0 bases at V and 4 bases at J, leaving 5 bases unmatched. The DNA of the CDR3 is TGTGCCAGCAGCCAAGAAGCGGGAGACCCATACAATGAGCAGTTCTTC. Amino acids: CASSQEAGDPYNEQFF.

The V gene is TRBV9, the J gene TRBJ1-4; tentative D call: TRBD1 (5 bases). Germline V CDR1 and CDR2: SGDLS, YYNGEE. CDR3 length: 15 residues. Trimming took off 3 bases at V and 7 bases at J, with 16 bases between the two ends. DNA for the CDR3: TGTGCCAGCAGCGCGTCTTGGCGTGGGACTGAAAAACTGTTTTTT. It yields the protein CASSASWRGTEKLFF.